This T cell receptor (beta chain) derives from a study of beta chain features in type 1 diabetes. Investigators reverse transcribed all isolated RNA, so they sequenced expressed TCRB transcripts. The protocol was immunoSEQ multiplex PCR, while the TCRdb copy is restricted to in-frame clones and leaves out a portion. The sample records around 53,000 clones, 63% being singletons. Of note for this clone: Its target is not known.

This CDR3 has 13 residues. V dropped 2 bases and J dropped 8; count of bases not matched to a gene: 3. CDR1 is SGDLS and CDR2 is YYNGEE in the germline V gene. Study-level results: Across all four CD4+ subsets, people with type 1 diabetes showed modestly shorter TCRB CDR3s.

The sample was stem cell memory CD4+ T cells from blood. The chain is built from TRBV9 and TRBJ2-7; TRBD2 agrees at 11 bases. The TCR comes from a woman aged 30 to 39 with type 1 diabetes. The chain's CDR3 is CASSVETSGKQYF. CDR3 nucleotide sequence: TGTGCCAGCAGCGTGGAGACTAGCGGGAAGCAGTACTTC.